The clone carrying this TCR beta chain is medium-sized by share. This specimen belongs to a study of spatial heterogeneity in lung cancer. Every molecule of TCR cDNA had its own unique molecular identifier. Each CDR3 protein gets one entry after TCRdb re-called the 5' RACE reads with MiXCR. Of 3,600 or so distinct CDR3 sequences in the sample, roughly 7.7% were seen once. Time point in this sample: sample taken at primary tumor resection. Researchers sequenced whole RNA taken from tumor, nontumor lung or frozen PBMC without sorting. Donors were over 70 untreated early-stage non-small cell lung cancer patients. Sequenced material: normal lung tissue next to the tumor, taken at surgery. This clonotype was sampled from a male donor with early-stage non-small cell lung cancer.

Here the CDR3 reads CASSRTALTYGYTF. In nucleotides, the CDR3 is TGTGCCAGCAGTAGGACCGCGCTCACCTATGGCTACACCTTC. J is TRBJ1-2 and V is TRBV6-5; no clear D. This CDR3 has 14 residues. Trimming shortened V by 5 bases and J by 4 bases, and 14 bases separated the two germline ends. Germline CDR1 reads MNHEY; CDR2 reads SVGAGI.